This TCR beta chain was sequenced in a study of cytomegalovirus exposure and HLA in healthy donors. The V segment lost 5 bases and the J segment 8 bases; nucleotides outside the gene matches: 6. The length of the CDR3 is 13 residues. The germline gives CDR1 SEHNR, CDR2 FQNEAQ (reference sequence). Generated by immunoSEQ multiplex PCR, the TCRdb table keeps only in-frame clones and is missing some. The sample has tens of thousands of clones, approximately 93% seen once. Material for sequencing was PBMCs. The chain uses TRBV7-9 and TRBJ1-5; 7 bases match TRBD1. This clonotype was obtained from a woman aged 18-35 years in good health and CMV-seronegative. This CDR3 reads CASSRGGSEPQHF. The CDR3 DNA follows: TGTGCCAGCAGCCGAGGGGGCTCGGAGCCCCAGCATTTT.